The sequence of this TCR beta chain was determined in a study of beta chain features in type 1 diabetes. Sampling consisted of one heparinised blood draw per donor, averaging about 116 mL. Central memory, naive, regulatory and stem cell-like memory CD4+ cells were sorted by CD45RO/CCR7/CD25/CD127/CD95/CD27. Purities in excess of 95% were seen in all sorted populations. Investigators reverse transcribed all isolated RNA, so they sequenced expressed TCRB transcripts. This table comes from immunoSEQ multiplex PCR, and its TCRdb copy is limited to in-frame clones, with some not included. The table lists approximately 170,000 clones, about 9.8% of them singletons, with under 2.5% in the top ten. The sample comprised central memory CD4+ T cells from blood. The origin of this receptor is a woman aged 18-29 years in good health.

Here the CDR3 reads CASRLGADGGHEQYF. The CDR3 DNA reads TGTGCCAGCAGACTTGGAGCGGATGGTGGGCACGAGCAGTACTTC. The chain joins TRBV7-2 to TRBJ2-7; TRBD2 is a possible D gene (5 bases). The V gene's germline CDR1 is SGHTA and CDR2 FQGNSA. The CDR3 loop spans 15 amino acids. Trimming pared 6 bases from V and 5 bases from J, leaving 20 bases between.